This TCR beta chain was identified during a study of molecular identifiers for immune sequencing clone quantification. General study points: Clone sizes could be underestimated for highly expanded clones when identical TCR molecules share a barcode.

For naive CD8 T cells, sorting used the CD8+CD4-CCR7+CD45RA+ phenotype. Libraries of bulk TCR were made by previously described methods (with listed TCR primers). TCRdb used MiXCR to reprocess the PCR reads, holding one entry per CDR3 protein. The sample has 60,000 to 70,000 distinct CDR3 sequences, 19% seen once. This clonotype has just a few counts. The antigen is undetermined. Losses at the gene ends were 4 bases for V and 4 bases for J; bases not matched to a gene: 10. The CDR3 spans 18 residues. Germline V gives CDR1 SGDLS, CDR2 YYNGEE. The origin of this receptor is a human donor in good health. Some libraries in this study had Jurkat cell RNA spiked in. The source material was naive CD8+ T cells from blood, with Jurkat cell RNA spiked in. As for subset: FACS-sorted CD8+CD4-CCR7+CD45RA+ naive T cells. This chain connects TRBV9 to TRBJ2-1; 14 bases map to TRBD2. The CDR3 nucleotides read TGTGCCAGCAGCCTACGGACTAGCGGGAGGATACGGTACAATGAGCAGTTCTTC. It encodes CASSLRTSGRIRYNEQFF.